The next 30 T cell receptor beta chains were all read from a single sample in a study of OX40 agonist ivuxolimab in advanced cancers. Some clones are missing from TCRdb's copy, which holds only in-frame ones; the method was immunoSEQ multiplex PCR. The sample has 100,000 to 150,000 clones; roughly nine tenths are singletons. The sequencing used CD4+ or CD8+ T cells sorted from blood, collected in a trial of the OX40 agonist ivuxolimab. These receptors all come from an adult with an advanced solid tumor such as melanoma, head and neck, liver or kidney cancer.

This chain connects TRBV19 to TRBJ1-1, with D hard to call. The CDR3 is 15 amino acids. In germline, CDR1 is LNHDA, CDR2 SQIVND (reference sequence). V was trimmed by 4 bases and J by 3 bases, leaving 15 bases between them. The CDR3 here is CASSSGRTTDTEAFF. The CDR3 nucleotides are TGTGCCAGTAGTAGCGGAAGAACGACGGACACTGAAGCTTTCTTT. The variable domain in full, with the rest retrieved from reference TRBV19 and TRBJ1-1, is DGGITQSPKYLFRKEGQNVTLSCEQNLNHDAMYWYRQDPGQGLRLIYYSQIVNDFQKGDIAEGYSVSREKKESFPLTVTSAQKNPTAFYLCASSSGRTTDTEAFFGQGTRLTVV.

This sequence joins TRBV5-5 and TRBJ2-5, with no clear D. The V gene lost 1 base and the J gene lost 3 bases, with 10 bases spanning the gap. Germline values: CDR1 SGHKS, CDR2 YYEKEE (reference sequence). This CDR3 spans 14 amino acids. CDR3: CASSLPPPKETQYF. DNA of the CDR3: TGTGCCAGCAGCTTGCCTCCCCCCAAAGAGACCCAGTACTTC.

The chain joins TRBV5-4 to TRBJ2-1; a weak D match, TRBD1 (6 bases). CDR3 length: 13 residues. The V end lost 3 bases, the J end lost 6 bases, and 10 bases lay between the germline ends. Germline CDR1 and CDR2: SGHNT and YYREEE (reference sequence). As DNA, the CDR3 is TGTGCCAGCAGCTACAGGGCAGCCAATGAGCAGTTCTTC. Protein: CASSYRAANEQFF.

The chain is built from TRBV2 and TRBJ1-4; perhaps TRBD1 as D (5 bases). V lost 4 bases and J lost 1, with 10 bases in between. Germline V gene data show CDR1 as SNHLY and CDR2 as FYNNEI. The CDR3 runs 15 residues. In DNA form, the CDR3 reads TGTGCCAGCAGTGCGTGGCAGGGAACTAATGAAAAACTGTTTTTT. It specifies CASSAWQGTNEKLFF.

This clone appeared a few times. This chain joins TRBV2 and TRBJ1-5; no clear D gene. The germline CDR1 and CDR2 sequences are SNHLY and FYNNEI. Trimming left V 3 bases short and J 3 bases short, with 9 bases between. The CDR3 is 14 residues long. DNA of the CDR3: TGTGCCAGCAGTGACCGCCCTTCCAATCAGCCCCAGCATTTT. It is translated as CASSDRPSNQPQHF.

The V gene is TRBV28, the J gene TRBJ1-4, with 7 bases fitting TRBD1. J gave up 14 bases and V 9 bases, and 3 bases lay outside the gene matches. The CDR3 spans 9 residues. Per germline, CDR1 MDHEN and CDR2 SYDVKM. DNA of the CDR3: TGTGCCAGTGGGGACAGCCTGTTTTTT. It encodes CASGDSLFF. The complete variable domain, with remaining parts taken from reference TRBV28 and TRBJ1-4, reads DVKVTQSSRYLVKRTGEKVFLECVQDMDHENMFWYRQDPGLGLRLIYFSYDVKMKEKGDIPEGYSVSREKKERFSLILESASTNQTSMYLCASGDSLFFGSGTQLSVL.

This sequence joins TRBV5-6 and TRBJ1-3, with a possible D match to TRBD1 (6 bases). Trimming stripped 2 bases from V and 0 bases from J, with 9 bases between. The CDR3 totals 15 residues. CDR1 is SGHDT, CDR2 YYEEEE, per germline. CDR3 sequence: CASSLRGHSGNTIYF. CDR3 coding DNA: TGTGCCAGCAGCTTAAGGGGACACTCTGGAAACACCATATATTTT.

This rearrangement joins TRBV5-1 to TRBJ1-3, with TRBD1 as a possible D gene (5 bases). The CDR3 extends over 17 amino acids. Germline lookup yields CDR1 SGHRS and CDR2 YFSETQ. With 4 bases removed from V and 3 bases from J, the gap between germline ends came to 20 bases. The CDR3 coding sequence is TGCGCCAGCAGCGTGGAATGGGGGGGACTTCTTGGAAACACCATATATTTT. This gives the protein CASSVEWGGLLGNTIYF.

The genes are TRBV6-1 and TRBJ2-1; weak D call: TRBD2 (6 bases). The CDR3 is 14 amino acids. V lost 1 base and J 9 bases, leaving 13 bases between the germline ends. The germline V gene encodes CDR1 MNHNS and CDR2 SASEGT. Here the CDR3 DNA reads TGTGCCAGCAGTGAAGGGGACTTCCGCGGTGAGCAGTTCTTC. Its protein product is CASSEGDFRGEQFF.

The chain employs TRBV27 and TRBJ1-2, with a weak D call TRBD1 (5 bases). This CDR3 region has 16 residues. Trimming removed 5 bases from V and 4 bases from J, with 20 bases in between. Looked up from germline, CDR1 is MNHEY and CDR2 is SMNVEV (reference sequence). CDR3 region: CASSPYDSPAAYGYTF. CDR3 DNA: TGTGCCAGCAGTCCGTATGACAGTCCCGCTGCCTATGGCTACACCTTC.

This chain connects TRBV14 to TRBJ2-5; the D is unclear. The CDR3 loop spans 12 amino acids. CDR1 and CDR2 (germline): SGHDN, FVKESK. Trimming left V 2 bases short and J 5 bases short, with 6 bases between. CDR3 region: CASSQSGETQYF. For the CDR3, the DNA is TGTGCCAGCAGCCAATCGGGCGAGACCCAGTACTTC.

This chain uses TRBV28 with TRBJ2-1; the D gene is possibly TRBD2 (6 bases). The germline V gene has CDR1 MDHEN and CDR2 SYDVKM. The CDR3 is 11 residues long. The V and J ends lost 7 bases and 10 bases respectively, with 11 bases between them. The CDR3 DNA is TGTGCCAGCACTCTTCGGGGGGAGCAGTTCTTC. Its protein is CASTLRGEQFF.

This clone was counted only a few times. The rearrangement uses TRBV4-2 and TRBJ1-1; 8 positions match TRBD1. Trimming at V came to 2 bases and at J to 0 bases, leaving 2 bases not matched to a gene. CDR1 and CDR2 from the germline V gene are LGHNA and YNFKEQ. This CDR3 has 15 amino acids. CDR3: CASSQRQGLNTEAFF. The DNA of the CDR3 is TGTGCCAGCAGCCAAAGACAGGGGTTGAACACTGAAGCTTTCTTT.

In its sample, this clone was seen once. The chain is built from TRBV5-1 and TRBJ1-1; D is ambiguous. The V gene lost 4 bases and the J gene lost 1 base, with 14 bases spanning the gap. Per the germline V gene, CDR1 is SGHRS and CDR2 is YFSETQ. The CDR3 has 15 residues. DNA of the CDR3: TGCGCCAGCAGCGCCGACGTGGAGCCGAACACTGAAGCTTTCTTT. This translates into CASSADVEPNTEAFF.

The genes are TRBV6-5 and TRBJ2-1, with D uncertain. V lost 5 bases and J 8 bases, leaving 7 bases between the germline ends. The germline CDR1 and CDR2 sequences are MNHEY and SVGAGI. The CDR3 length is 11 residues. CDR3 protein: CASSDAYEQFF. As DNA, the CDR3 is TGTGCCAGCAGTGACGCCTATGAGCAGTTCTTC.

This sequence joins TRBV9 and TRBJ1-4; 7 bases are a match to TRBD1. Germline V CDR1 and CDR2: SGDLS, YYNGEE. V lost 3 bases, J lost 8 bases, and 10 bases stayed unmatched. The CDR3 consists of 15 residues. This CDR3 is CASSGLTGFGEKLFF. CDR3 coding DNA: TGTGCCAGCAGCGGACTGACAGGGTTCGGGGAAAAACTGTTTTTT.

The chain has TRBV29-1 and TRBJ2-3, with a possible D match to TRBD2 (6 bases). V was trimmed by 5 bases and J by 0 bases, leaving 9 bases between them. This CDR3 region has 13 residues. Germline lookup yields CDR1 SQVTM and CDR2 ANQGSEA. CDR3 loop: CSVRGGSTDTQYF. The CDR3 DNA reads TGCAGCGTTCGTGGAGGGAGCACAGATACGCAGTATTTT.

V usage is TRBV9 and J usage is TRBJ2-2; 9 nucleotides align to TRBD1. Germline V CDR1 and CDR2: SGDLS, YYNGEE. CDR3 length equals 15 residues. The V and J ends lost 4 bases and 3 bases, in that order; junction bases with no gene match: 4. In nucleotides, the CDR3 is TGTGCCAGCAGCCACCGGGACAGGGACACCGGGGAGCTGTTTTTT. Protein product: CASSHRDRDTGELFF.

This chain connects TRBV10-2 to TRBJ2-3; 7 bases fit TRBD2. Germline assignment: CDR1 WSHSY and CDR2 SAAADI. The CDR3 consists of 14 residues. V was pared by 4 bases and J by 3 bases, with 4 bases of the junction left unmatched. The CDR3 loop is CASSGQGGTDTQYF. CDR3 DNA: TGCGCCAGCAGTGGGCAGGGAGGGACAGATACGCAGTATTTT.

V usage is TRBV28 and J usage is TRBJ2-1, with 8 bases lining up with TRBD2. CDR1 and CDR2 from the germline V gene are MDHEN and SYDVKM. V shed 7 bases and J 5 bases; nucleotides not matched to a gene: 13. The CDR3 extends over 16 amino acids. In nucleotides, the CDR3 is TGTGCCAGCACACTTAGCGGGACGGGAAGAGACAATGAGCAGTTCTTC. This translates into CASTLSGTGRDNEQFF.

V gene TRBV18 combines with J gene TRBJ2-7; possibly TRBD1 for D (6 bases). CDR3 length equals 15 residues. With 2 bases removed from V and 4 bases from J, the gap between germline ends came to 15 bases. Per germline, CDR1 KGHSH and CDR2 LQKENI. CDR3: CASSPSVGGEYEQYF. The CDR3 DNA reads TGTGCCAGCTCACCATCGGTTGGGGGCGAGTACGAGCAGTACTTC.

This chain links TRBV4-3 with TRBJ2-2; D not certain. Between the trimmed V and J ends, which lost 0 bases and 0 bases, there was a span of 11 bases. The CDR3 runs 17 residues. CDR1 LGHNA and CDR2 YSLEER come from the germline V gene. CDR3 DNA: TGCGCCAGCAGCCAAGATCGGGCCCTAGCGAACACCGGGGAGCTGTTTTTT. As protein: CASSQDRALANTGELFF.

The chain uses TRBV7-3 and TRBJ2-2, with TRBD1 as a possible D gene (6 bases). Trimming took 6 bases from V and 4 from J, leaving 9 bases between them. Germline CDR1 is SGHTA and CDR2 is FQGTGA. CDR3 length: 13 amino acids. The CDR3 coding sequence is TGTGCCAGCAGGGGGGCAGGCACCGGGGAGCTGTTTTTT. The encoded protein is CASRGAGTGELFF.

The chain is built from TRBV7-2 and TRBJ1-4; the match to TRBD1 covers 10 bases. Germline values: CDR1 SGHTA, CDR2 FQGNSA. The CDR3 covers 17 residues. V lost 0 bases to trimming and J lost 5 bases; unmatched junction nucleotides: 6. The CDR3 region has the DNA TGTGCCAGCAGCTTAGCGTTCCTGGGACAGGGGAATGAAAAACTGTTTTTT. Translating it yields CASSLAFLGQGNEKLFF.

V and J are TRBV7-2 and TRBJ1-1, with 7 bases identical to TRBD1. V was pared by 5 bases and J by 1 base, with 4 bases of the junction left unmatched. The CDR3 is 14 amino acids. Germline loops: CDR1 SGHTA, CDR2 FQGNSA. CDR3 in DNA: TGTGCCAGCAGCCTAGGGACAGCGAACACTGAAGCTTTCTTT. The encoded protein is CASSLGTANTEAFF. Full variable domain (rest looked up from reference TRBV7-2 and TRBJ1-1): GAGVSQSPSNKVTEKGKDVELRCDPISGHTALYWYRQSLGQGLEFLIYFQGNSAPDKSGLPSDRFSAERTGGSVSTLTIQRTQQEDSAVYLCASSLGTANTEAFFGQGTRLTVV.

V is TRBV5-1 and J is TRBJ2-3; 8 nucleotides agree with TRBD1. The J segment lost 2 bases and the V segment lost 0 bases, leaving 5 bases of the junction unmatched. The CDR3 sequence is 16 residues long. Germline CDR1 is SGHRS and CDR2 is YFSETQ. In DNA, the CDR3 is TGCGCCAGCAGCTTGGCTACAGGGGGTTACACAGATACGCAGTATTTT. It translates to CASSLATGGYTDTQYF.

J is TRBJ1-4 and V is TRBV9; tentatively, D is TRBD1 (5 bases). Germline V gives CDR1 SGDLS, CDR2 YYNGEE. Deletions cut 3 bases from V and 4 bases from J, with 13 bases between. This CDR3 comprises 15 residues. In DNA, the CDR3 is TGTGCCAGCAGCGCCCCAACAGGAGATAATGAAAAACTGTTTTTT. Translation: CASSAPTGDNEKLFF.

CDR3 DNA sequence: TGTGCCAGCAGCCCCCGGACTAGCGGGAGCGGTAACGGGGAGCTGTTTTTT. This codes for CASSPRTSGSGNGELFF. The J gene is TRBJ2-2, the V gene TRBV9, with 13 bases fitting TRBD2. Germline values: CDR1 SGDLS, CDR2 YYNGEE. The CDR3 loop spans 17 amino acids. V lost 4 bases to trimming and J lost 7 bases; unmatched junction nucleotides: 10.

CDR3 nucleotide sequence: TGTGCCAGCAGTTACCGGACTAGCGGGATCACAGATACGCAGTATTTT. Translated: CASSYRTSGITDTQYF. V gene TRBV6-6 combines with J gene TRBJ2-3, with 12 bases fitting TRBD2. The CDR3 totals 16 residues. Trimming cost V 2 bases and J 2 bases; bases outside gene matches: 2. Germline lookup yields CDR1 MNHNY and CDR2 SVGAGI (reference sequence).

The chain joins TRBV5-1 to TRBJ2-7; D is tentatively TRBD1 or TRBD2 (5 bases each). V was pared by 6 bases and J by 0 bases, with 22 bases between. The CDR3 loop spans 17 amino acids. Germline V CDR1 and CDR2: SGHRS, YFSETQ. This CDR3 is CASTLSSGAGSSYEQYF. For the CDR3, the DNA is TGCGCCAGCACCCTTTCCTCCGGGGCAGGAAGCTCCTACGAGCAGTACTTC.